The sample holds a few counts of the clone carrying this T cell receptor beta chain. The antigen remains undetermined. This sample was taken from a study of T cell responses to AZD1222 COVID-19 vaccine. General study findings and limits: Regions 160-218 and 743-854 dominated among vaccine-associated CD4 TCRs spanning spike. With two AZD1222 doses given, Spike-specific TCR breadth and depth both rose. A mostly white British donor set with more females was recruited, and clonal diversity was possibly underestimated. Baseline seropositives among AZD1222 recipients totaled only five to seven.

Using immunoSEQ multiplex PCR, the repertoire was profiled, and TCRdb retains in-frame clones only, with some absent. The sample holds some 80,000 clones, about 87% seen once. V shed 4 bases and J 5 bases; nucleotides not matched to a gene: 14. Germline V gene sequence: CDR1 SGDLS, CDR2 YYNGEE. CDR3 length: 16 amino acids. Sample: peripheral blood, taken 28 days after the second dose of the MenACWY control vaccine. The rearrangement links TRBV9 to TRBJ2-7; 8 bases map to TRBD1. The source is an adult who received the MenACWY meningococcal vaccine as a control. DNA for the CDR3: TGTGCCAGCAGCAGCTATCGGACAGGGAGGTTCGACGAGCAGTACTTC. The encoded protein is CASSSYRTGRFDEQYF.